This T cell receptor beta chain was sequenced for a study of shared clonotypes between healthy human individuals. Notes on the study in general: Although depth was large, rarefaction showed that sequencing of the sorted subsets was incomplete. Among the subsets, naive ones generally showed larger estimated richness than memory ones. With few donors, the genetic and exposure-history diversity represented was limited.

As concerns this clone: Its antigen is still unknown.

This CDR3 has 14 residues. V gave up 5 bases and J gave up 2 bases; unmatched junction bases: 0. Germline V gene lookup returns CDR1 MNHNY and CDR2 SVGAGI (reference sequence). Using about 190 ng DNA, approximately 30,000 T cell genomes, the sorted-subset replicate PCRs were run. TCRdb's copy holds only in-frame clones and misses some; the assay was immunoSEQ multiplex PCR. The data contain more than 500,000 clones, roughly 95% of them singletons. Sequenced material: naive CD4+ T cells sorted from blood. Stated subset: CD45RA+ positively selected. This receptor was identified in a woman under 40 in good health. V is TRBV6-6 and J is TRBJ2-1; 10 positions agree with TRBD2. The CDR3 spells CASSGTSAYNEQFF. As DNA, the CDR3 is TGTGCCAGCAGTGGGACTAGCGCCTACAATGAGCAGTTCTTC.